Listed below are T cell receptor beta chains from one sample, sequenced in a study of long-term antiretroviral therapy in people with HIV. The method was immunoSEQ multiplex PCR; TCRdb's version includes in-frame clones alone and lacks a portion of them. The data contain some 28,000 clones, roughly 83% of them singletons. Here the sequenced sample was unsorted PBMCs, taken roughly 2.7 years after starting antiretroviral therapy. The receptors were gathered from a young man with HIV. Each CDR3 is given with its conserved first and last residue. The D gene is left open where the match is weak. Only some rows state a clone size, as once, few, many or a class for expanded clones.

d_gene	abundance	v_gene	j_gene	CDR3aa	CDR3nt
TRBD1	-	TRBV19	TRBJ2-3	CASSMGTGSQDTQYF	TGTGCCAGTAGTATGGGGACAGGGTCCCAAGATACGCAGTATTTT
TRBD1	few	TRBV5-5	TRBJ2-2	CASSAQGASGELFF	TGTGCCAGCAGCGCTCAGGGGGCCAGCGGGGAGCTGTTTTTT
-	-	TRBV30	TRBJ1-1	CAWQFGTEAFF	TGTGCCTGGCAGTTCGGGACTGAAGCTTTCTTT
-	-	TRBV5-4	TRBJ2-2	CASSLVGANTGELFF	TGTGCCAGCAGCTTGGTAGGGGCGAACACCGGGGAGCTGTTTTTT
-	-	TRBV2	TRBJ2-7	CASSPARYEQYF	TGTGCCAGCAGCCCGGCCCGCTACGAGCAGTACTTC
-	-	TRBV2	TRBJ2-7	CASSEDYEQYF	TGTGCCAGCAGTGAAGACTACGAGCAGTACTTC
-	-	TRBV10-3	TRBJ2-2	CASTGGLTNTGELFF	TGTGCCTCCACCGGGGGGCTCACTAACACCGGGGAGCTGTTTTTT
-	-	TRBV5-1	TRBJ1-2	CASSLAFGDFLYGYTF	TGCGCCAGCAGCTTGGCCTTCGGGGATTTTTTGTATGGCTACACCTTC
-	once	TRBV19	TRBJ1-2	CASTPTRGPTYGYTF	TGTGCCAGTACCCCGACTCGTGGGCCGACCTATGGCTACACCTTC
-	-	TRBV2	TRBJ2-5	CASTPTGETQYF	TGTGCCAGCACTCCGACGGGGGAGACCCAGTACTTC
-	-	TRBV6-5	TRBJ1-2	CASSSGGSNYGYTF	TGTGCCAGCAGTTCTGGAGGATCTAACTATGGCTACACCTTC
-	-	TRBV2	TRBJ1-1	CASSVRTADEAFF	TGTGCCAGCAGTGTTCGGACAGCTGATGAAGCTTTCTTT
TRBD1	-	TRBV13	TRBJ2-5	CASSRQGSSETQYF	TGTGCCAGCAGCAGACAGGGTTCTTCGGAGACCCAGTACTTC
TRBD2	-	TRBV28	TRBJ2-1	CASSSTSGRPPYNEQFF	TGTGCCAGCAGTTCCACTAGCGGGAGACCCCCCTACAATGAGCAGTTCTTC
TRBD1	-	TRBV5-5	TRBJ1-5	CASSYFDRVGQPQHF	TGTGCCAGCAGCTATTTCGACAGGGTAGGTCAGCCCCAGCATTTT
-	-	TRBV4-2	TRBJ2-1	CASSQVGSGEQFF	TGTGCCAGCAGCCAAGTGGGTAGCGGAGAGCAGTTCTTC